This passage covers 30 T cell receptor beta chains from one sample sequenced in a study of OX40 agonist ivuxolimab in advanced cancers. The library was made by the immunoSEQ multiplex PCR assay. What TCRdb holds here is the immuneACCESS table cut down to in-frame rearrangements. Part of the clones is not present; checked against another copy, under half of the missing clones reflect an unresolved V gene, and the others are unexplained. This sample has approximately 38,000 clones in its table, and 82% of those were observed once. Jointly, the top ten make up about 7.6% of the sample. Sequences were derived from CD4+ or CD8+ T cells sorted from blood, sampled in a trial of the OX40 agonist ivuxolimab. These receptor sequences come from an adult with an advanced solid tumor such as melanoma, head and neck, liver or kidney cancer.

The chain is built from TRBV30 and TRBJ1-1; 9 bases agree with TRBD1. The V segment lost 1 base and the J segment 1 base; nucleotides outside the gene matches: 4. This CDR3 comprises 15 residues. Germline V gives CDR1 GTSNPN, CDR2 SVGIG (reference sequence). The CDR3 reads CAWSDPGQGNTEAFF. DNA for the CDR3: TGTGCCTGGAGTGACCCGGGACAGGGGAACACTGAAGCTTTCTTT.

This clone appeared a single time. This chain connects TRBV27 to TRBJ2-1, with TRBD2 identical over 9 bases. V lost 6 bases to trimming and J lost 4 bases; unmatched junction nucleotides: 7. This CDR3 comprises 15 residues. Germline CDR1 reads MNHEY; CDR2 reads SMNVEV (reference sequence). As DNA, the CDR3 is TGTGCCAGCAGAAATAGCGGGAGAGGTTACAATGAGCAGTTCTTC. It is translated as CASRNSGRGYNEQFF.

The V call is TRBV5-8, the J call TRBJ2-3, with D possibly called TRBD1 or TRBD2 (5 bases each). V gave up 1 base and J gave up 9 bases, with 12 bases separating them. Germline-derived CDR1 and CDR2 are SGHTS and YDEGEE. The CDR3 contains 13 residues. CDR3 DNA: TGTGCCAGCAGCTTGCAACAGAGGGACACGCAGTATTTT. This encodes CASSLQQRDTQYF.

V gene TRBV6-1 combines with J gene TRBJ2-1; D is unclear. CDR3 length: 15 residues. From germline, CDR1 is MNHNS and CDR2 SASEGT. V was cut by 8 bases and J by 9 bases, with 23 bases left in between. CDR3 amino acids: CASSPSRASGFEQFF. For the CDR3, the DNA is TGTGCCAGCTCCCCGTCTCGGGCTTCGGGTTTTGAGCAGTTCTTC.

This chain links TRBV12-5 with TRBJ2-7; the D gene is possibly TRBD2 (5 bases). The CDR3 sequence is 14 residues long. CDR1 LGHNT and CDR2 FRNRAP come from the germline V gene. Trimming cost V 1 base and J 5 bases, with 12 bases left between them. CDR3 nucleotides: TGTGCTAGTGGTTTGGACCTCCTCGGGAACGAGCAGTACTTC. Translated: CASGLDLLGNEQYF.

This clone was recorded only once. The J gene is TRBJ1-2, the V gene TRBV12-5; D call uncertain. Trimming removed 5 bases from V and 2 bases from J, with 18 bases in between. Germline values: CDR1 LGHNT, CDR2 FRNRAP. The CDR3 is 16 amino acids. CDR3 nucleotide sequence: TGTGCTAGTGGTCCCGGAGGCCGGCCTTCAAACTATGGCTACACCTTC. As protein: CASGPGGRPSNYGYTF.

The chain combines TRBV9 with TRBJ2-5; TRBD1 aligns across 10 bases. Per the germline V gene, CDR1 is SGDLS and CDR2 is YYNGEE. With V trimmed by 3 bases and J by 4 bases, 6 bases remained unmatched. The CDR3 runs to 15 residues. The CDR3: CASSARDRGGETQYF. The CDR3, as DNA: TGTGCCAGCAGCGCCCGGGACAGGGGAGGAGAGACCCAGTACTTC.

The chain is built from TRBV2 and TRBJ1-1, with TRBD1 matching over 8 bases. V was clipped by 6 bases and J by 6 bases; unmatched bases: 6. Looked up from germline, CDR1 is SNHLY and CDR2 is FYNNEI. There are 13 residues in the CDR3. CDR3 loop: CASSGQGFAEAFF. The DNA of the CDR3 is TGTGCCAGCAGCGGACAGGGATTCGCTGAAGCTTTCTTT.

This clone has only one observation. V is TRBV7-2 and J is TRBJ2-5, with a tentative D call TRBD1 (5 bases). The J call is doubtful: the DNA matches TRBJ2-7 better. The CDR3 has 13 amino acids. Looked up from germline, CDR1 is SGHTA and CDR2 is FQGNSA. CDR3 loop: CASSLSGFGEQYF. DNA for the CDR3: TGTGCCAGCAGCTTATCAGGGTTCGGCGAGCAGTACTTC.

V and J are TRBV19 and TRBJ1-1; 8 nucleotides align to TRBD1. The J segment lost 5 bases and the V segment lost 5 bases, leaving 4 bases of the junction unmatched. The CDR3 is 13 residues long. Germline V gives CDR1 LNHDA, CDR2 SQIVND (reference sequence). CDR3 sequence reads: CASSADRGTEAFF. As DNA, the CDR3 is TGTGCCAGTAGTGCCGACAGGGGTACTGAAGCTTTCTTT.

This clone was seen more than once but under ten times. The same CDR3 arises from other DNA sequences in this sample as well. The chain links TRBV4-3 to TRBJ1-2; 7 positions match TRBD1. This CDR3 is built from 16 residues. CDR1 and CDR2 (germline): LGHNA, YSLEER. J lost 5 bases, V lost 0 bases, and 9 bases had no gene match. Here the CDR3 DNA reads TGCGCCAGCAGCCAAGATGCGGCCAGGGGGATGTATGGCTACACCTTC. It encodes CASSQDAARGMYGYTF.

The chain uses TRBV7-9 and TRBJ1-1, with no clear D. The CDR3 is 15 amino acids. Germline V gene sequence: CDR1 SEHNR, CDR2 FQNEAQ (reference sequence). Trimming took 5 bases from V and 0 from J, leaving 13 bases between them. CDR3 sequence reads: CASSPLTGMNTEAFF. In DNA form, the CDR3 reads TGTGCCAGCAGCCCGTTGACGGGCATGAACACTGAAGCTTTCTTT.

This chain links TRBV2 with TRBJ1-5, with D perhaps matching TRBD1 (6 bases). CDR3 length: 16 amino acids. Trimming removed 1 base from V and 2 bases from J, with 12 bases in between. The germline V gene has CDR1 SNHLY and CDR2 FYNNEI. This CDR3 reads CASSEGVGGRNQPQHF. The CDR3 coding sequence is TGTGCCAGCAGTGAAGGGGTAGGGGGACGCAATCAGCCCCAGCATTTT.

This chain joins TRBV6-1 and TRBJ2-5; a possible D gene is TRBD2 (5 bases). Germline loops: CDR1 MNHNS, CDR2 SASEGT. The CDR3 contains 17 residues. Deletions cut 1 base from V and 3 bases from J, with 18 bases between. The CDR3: CASSEGVSGSGKETQYF. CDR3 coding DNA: TGTGCCAGCAGTGAAGGGGTTTCTGGGAGCGGAAAAGAGACCCAGTACTTC.

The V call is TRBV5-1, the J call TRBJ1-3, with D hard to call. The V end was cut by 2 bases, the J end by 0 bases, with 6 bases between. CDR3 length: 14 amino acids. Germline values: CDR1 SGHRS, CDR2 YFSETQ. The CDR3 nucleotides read TGCGCCAGCAGCTTTTTGGGCTCTGGAAACACCATATATTTT. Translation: CASSFLGSGNTIYF.

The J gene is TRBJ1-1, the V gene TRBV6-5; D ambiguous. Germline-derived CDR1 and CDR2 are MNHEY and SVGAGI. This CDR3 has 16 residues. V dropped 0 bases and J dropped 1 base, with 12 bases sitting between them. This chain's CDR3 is CASSYSILMSNTEAFF. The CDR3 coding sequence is TGTGCCAGCAGTTACTCGATCCTGATGTCGAACACTGAAGCTTTCTTT.

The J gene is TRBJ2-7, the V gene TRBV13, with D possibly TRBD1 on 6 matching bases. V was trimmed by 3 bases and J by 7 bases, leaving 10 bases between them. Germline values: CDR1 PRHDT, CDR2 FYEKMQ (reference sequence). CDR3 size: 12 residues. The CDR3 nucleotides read TGTGCCAGCAGCTTGCCGGACAGAGAGCAGTACTTC. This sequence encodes CASSLPDREQYF.

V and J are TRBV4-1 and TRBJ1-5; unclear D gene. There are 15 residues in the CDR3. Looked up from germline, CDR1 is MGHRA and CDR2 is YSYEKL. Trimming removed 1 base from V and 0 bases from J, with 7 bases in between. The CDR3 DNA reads TGCGCCAGCAGCCAAGTAGTTCTTAGCAATCAGCCCCAGCATTTT. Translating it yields CASSQVVLSNQPQHF.

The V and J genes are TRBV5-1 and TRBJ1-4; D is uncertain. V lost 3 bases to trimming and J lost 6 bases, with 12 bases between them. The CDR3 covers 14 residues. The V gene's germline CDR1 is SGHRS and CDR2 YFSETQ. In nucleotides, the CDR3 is TGCGCCAGCAGCTCAGGCGGGGTAGATGAAAAACTGTTTTTT. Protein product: CASSSGGVDEKLFF. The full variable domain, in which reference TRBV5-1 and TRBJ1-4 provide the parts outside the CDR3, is KAGVTQTPRYLIKTRGQQVTLSCSPISGHRSVSWYQQTPGQGLQFLFEYFSETQRNKGNFPGRFSGRQFSNSRSEMNVSTLELGDSALYLCASSSGGVDEKLFFGSGTQLSVL.

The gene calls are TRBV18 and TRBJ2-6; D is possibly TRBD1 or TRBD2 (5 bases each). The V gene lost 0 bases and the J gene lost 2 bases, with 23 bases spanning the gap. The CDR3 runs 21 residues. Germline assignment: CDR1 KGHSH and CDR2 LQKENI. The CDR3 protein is CASSPPRPWRPMGAGANVLTF. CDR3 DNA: TGTGCCAGCTCACCACCGCGGCCGTGGCGCCCGATGGGGGCTGGGGCCAACGTCCTGACTTTC.

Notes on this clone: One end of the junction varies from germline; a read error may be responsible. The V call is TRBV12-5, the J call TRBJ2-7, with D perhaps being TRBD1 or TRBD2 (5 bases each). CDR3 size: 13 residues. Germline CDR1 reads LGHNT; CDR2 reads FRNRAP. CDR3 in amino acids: CASGLGRFYEQYF. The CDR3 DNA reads TGTGCTAGTGGCTTGGGACGGTTCTACGAGCAGTACTTC.

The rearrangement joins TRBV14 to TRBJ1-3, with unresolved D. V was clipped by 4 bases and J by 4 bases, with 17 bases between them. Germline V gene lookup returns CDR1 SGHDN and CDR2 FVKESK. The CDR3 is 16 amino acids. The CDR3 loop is CASSLVGGVSGNTIYF. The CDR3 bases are TGTGCCAGCAGCCTTGTCGGCGGGGTTTCCGGAAACACCATATATTTT.

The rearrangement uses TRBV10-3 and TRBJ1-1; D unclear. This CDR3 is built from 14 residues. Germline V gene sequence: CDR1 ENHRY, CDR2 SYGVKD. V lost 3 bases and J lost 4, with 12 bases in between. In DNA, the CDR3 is TGTGCCATCAGTGATATGGTCGGAGGCACTGAAGCTTTCTTT. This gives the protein CAISDMVGGTEAFF.

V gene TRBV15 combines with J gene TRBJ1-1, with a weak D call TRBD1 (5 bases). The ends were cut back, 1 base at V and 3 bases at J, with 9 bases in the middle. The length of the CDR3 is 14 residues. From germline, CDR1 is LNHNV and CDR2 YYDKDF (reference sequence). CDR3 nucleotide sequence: TGTGCCACCAGCAGAGGGGGAGGGGACACTGAAGCTTTCTTT. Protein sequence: CATSRGGGDTEAFF.

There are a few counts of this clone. As DNA, the CDR3 is TGCGCCAGCTTAGGGGGGGGGACGCCTCATTATGGCTACACCTTC. This sequence encodes CASLGGGTPHYGYTF. This sequence joins TRBV10-1 and TRBJ1-2; D might be TRBD1 (6 bases). V dropped 8 bases and J dropped 5 bases, with 21 bases sitting between them. This CDR3 is 15 amino acids long. CDR1 and CDR2 from the germline V gene are WNHNN and SYGVQD (reference sequence).

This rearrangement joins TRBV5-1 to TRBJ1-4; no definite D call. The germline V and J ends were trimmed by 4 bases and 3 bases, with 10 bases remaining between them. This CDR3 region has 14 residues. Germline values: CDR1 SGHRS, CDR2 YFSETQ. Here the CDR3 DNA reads TGCGCCAGCAGCCCCACAGATTCTAATGAAAAACTGTTTTTT. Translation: CASSPTDSNEKLFF. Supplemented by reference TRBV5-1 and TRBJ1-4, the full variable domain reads KAGVTQTPRYLIKTRGQQVTLSCSPISGHRSVSWYQQTPGQGLQFLFEYFSETQRNKGNFPGRFSGRQFSNSRSEMNVSTLELGDSALYLCASSPTDSNEKLFFGSGTQLSVL.

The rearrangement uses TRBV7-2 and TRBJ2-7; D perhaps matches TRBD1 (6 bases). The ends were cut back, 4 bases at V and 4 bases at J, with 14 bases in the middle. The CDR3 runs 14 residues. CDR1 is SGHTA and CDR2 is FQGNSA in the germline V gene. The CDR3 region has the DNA TGTGCCAGCAGCTCGCCGAACAGGGCATACGAGCAGTACTTC. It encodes CASSSPNRAYEQYF.

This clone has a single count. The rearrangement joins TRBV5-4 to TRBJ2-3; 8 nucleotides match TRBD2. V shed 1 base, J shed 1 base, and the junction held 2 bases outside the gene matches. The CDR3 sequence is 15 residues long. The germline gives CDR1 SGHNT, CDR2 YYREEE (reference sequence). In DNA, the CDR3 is TGTGCCAGCAGCTTGAGAGCGGGGGGCACAGATACGCAGTATTTT. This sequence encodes CASSLRAGGTDTQYF.

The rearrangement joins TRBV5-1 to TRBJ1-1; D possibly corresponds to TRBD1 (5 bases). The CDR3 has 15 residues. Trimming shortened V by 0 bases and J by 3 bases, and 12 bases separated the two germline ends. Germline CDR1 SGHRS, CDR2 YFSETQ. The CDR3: CASSLDGAGDTEAFF. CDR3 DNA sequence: TGCGCCAGCAGCTTGGATGGGGCGGGGGACACTGAAGCTTTCTTT.

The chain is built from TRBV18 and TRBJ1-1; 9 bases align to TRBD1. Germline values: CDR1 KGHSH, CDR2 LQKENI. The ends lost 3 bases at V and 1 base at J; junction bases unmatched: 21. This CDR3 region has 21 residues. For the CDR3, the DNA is TGTGCCAGCTCACCCAACTACCTTCGACCGGGACAGGGTAAGGGGAACACTGAAGCTTTCTTT. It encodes CASSPNYLRPGQGKGNTEAFF.